The rows below give T cell receptor beta chains drawn from one sample of a study of T cell responses to AZD1222 COVID-19 vaccine. Data came from immunoSEQ multiplex PCR; TCRdb stores just in-frame clones and leaves some out. The sample consists of 98,000 or so clones, 88% of them appearing once. Sequencing was performed on peripheral blood, taken 28 days after the second AZD1222 dose. The receptors come from an adult who received the AZD1222 COVID-19 vaccine. The CDR3 runs from the conserved cysteine through the conserved F or W. D genes are given only for firm matches. Only some rows state a clone size, as once, few, many or a class for expanded clones.

v_call	d_call	j_call	clone_size	cdr3_nt	cdr3_aa
TRBV2	-	TRBJ1-5	-	TGTGCCAGAAGCGGTTCTGAAGGAAATCAGCCCCAGCATTTT	CARSGSEGNQPQHF
TRBV7-9	TRBD2	TRBJ2-3	-	TGTGCCAGCAGCTTGGATCGGACTAGCGGGAAGCGCGGCACAGATACGCAGTATTTT	CASSLDRTSGKRGTDTQYF
TRBV6-1	-	TRBJ2-6	-	TGTGCCAGCAGTGAAGTCGGACCTTCTGGGGCCAACGTCCTGACTTTC	CASSEVGPSGANVLTF
TRBV7-3	TRBD1	TRBJ1-2	-	TGTGCCAGCAGCTTAAGCGGGACAGGGGGCAACTATGGCTACACCTTC	CASSLSGTGGNYGYTF
TRBV9	TRBD2	TRBJ2-7	-	TGTGCCAGCAGCGTAGCTTGGACTAGCGGCGAGCAGTACTTC	CASSVAWTSGEQYF
TRBV18	TRBD1	TRBJ2-7	-	TGTGCCAGCTCCCCAACAGGGGGCTTCACCTACGAGCAGTACTTC	CASSPTGGFTYEQYF
TRBV2	TRBD2	TRBJ2-1	-	TGTGCCAGCAGCGTTAGCGGGAGTAATTACAATGAGCAGTTCTTC	CASSVSGSNYNEQFF
TRBV5-1	-	TRBJ1-1	once	TGCGCCAGCAGCAGAGAGGACAGGAACACTGAAGCTTTCTTT	CASSREDRNTEAFF
TRBV30	-	TRBJ1-2	-	TGTGCCTGGAAGCGGGGGGGAACATCTAACTATGGCTACACCTTC	CAWKRGGTSNYGYTF
TRBV6-5	TRBD1	TRBJ1-1	few	TGTGCCAGCAGGAGGACAGGAGGGATAGAAGCTTTCTTT	CASRRTGGIEAFF
TRBV28	-	TRBJ2-7	-	TGTGCCAGCAGTTATCCAGGGGATAGGGTGTACGAGCAGTACTTC	CASSYPGDRVYEQYF
TRBV7-2	-	TRBJ2-1	-	TGTGCCAGCAGCTTATCCGGGACCTATGAGCAGTTCTTC	CASSLSGTYEQFF
TRBV5-4	-	TRBJ1-2	-	TGTGCCAGCAGCTCCCAGATCTATGGCTACACCTTC	CASSSQIYGYTF
TRBV2	TRBD1	TRBJ1-3	-	TGTGCCAGCAGGGACAGGGTTTCTGGAAACACCATATATTTT	CASRDRVSGNTIYF
TRBV18	-	TRBJ2-7	-	TGTGCCAGCTCACCACCTAGCGCATCCTACGAGCAGTACTTC	CASSPPSASYEQYF
TRBV6-5	-	TRBJ1-3	-	TGTGCCAGCAGACATCAGACAGGCTCTGGAAACACCATATATTTT	CASRHQTGSGNTIYF
TRBV20-1	-	TRBJ1-5	-	TGCAGTGCTAGATATGGTCAGCCCCAGCATTTT	CSARYGQPQHF
TRBV19	-	TRBJ1-4	-	TGTGCCAGTAGTACCTGGACGGATGAAAAACTGTTTTTT	CASSTWTDEKLFF
TRBV9	TRBD2	TRBJ2-1	-	TGTGCCAGCAGCGTAGACCTTCTAGCGGGAGGGTTGAATGAGCAGTTCTTC	CASSVDLLAGGLNEQFF
TRBV10-2	TRBD1	TRBJ2-7	-	TGCGCCAGCATTACCCGGGACAGGGGTTACGAGCAGTACTTC	CASITRDRGYEQYF
TRBV7-9	TRBD1	TRBJ1-1	few	TGTGCCAGCAGCCAACGACAGGGGGAGGGTGAAGCTTTCTTT	CASSQRQGEGEAFF
TRBV18	-	TRBJ1-1	-	TGTGCCAGCTCACCACCGGGGCGGATGAACACTGAAGCTTTCTTT	CASSPPGRMNTEAFF
TRBV3-1/TRBV3-2	-	TRBJ1-5	-	TGTGCCAGCAGCCAAGATCCAGGGATCTGGGGGAGCAATCAGCCCCAGCATTTT	CASSQDPGIWGSNQPQHF
TRBV3-1/TRBV3-2	-	TRBJ1-6	few	TGTGCCAGCAGCCAAAGGTCTTCACCCCTCCACTTT	CASSQRSSPLHF
TRBV14	-	TRBJ1-6	-	TGTGCCAGCAGCCTGGGCGAAAATTCACCCCTCCACTTT	CASSLGENSPLHF
TRBV25-1	TRBD2	TRBJ2-5	-	TGTGCCAGCAGTCCCTCCCGAGGAAGCGGGAGACGGGAGACCCAGTACTTC	CASSPSRGSGRRETQYF